This entry features one TCR beta chain sequence. The antigen is not known. PCR primers comprised 60 Vbeta and 13 Jbeta primers. Sequencing used immunoSEQ multiplex PCR; TCRdb keeps in-frame clones, though not all of them. The data contain 55,000 to 80,000 clones, around 67% of them singletons. These data are taken from a study of cytomegalovirus exposure and HLA in healthy donors. CDR3 size: 17 residues. V gave up 1 base and J gave up 1 base; unmatched junction bases: 6. CDR1 is SGHDT and CDR2 is YYEEEE in the germline V gene. Study-level points and caveats: Most TCR sequences showed up rarely, but some public TCRs showed up in many donors.

The sample consisted of PBMCs. This receptor was obtained from a woman in her twenties or thirties in good health and CMV-seronegative. The rearrangement links TRBV5-6 to TRBJ2-1, with 9 bases lining up with TRBD2. Written as DNA, the CDR3 is TGTGCCAGCAGCTTGACGGGCGGGGGGGCATCCTACAATGAGCAGTTCTTC. This codes for CASSLTGGGASYNEQFF.